The entry below describes one TCR beta chain. The sample holds a few counts of this clone. The antigen this receptor binds is unknown. Base qualities are missing; no much larger clone stands one base away. The immunoSEQ Assay, a bias-controlled multiplex PCR, was used to amplify TCRbeta CDR3 regions from genomic DNA. The study's own analysis went as follows. The number of nucleated cells in each sample was estimated by amplification of reference gene primers within the assay. To quantify the absolute abundance of each unique TCRbeta CDR3 rearrangement, sequence reads were collapsed and filtered. For each sample, productive Simpson clonality was calculated as the square root of Simpson's diversity index across productive rearrangements. Drawn from immuneACCESS, this table holds only the in-frame rearrangements with V and J called that TCRdb kept. Clones are partly lost; checked studies trace under half to an unresolved V gene and leave the rest unexplained. Clonal size and the V and J genes are those of that table, whereas D and trimming came from the DNA. The sample includes more than 300,000 clones, with roughly 89% observed a single time. The ten top clones hold approximately 0.98% of the sample.

The sample comes from a study of blood T cell repertoires in COVID-19 (TCRdb year 2020). A note on the overall study: Samples covering the acute and convalescent phases of COVID-19 were provided by collaborators in the United States, Italy and Spain. The prospective study material was composed of cDNA or gDNA derived from T cells, B-cell-depleted T cells, or PBMCs. Deeply sampled blood TCRbeta repertoires from subjects exposed to, actively infected with, or recovered from COVID-19 were included in the dataset. The repertoires were released in a freely available public database intended as a resource for research on the immune response to SARS-CoV-2. The samples were drawn from the first 160 participants of the ongoing ImmuneRACE study and from some 1,300 subjects provided by 6 global collaborators. Nearly every sample came with metadata listing a de-identified subject ID, COVID-19 status, age in years and sex. Where HLA class I and class II types were available, the types were taken from metadata supplied by the sample provider, not from assay-based typing. Study-wide findings and limitations: The quantity of clinical and demographic metadata differed by source and by participant and was supplied without curation.

One collaborating source in Seattle enrolled patients during active infection and followed them longitudinally through the course of disease. Collaborating institutions collected whole blood in K2EDTA tubes following their own protocols. For TCRbeta analysis, collaborators shipped samples in one of three forms: frozen whole blood, isolated PBMCs, or DNA extracted from either of those sample types. The TCR originated in a woman in her forties with COVID-19, enrolled during active disease. The source material was peripheral blood.

This receptor has the CDR3 CASSFQGKNTEAFF. The DNA is as follows: TGCGCCAGCAGCTTTCAGGGGAAGAACACTGAAGCTTTCTTT. The V and J genes are TRBV5-1 and TRBJ1-1; D gene: possibly TRBD1, on 6 matching bases. Taken from the germline V gene, the CDR1 and CDR2 loops are SGHRS and YFSETQ. Deletion took 2 bases off V and 1 base off J, with a span of 9 bases between the germline ends. The CDR3 starts with the cysteine, ends with the phenylalanine, and has 14 residues. Only the CDR3 part of the read is kept: 42 bases, read in frame from the first base. With the rest looked up from the reference TRBV5-1 and TRBJ1-1 genes rather than sequenced, the full variable domain is KAGVTQTPRYLIKTRGQQVTLSCSPISGHRSVSWYQQTPGQGLQFLFEYFSETQRNKGNFPGRFSGRQFSNSRSEMNVSTLELGDSALYLCASSFQGKNTEAFFGQGTRLTVV.